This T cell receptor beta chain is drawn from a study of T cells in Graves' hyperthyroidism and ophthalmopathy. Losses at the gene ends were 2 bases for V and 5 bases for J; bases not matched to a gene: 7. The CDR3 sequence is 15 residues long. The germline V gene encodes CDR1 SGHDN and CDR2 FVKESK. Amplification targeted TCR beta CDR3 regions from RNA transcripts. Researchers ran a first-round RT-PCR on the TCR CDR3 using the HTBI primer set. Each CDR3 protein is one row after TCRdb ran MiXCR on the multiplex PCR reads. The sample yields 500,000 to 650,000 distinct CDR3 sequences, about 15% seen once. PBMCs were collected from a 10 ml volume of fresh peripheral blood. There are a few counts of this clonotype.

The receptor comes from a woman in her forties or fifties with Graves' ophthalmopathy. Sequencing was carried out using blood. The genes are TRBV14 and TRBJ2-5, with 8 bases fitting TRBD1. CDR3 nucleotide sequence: TGTGCCAGCAGCCAACAGGACAGGGTGGGCGAGACCCAGTACTTC. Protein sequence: CASSQQDRVGETQYF.